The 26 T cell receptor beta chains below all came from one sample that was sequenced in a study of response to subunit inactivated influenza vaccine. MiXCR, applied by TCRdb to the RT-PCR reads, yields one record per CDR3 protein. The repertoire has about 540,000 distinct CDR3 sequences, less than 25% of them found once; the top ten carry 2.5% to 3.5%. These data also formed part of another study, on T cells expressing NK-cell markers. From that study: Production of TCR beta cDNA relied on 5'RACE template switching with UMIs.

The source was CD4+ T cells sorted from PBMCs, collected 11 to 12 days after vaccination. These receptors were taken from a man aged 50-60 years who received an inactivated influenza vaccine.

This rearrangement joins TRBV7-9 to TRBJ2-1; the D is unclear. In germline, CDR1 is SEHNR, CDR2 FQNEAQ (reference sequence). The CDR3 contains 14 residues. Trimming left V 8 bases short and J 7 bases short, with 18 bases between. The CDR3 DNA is TGTGCCAGCCGTCCCTTAAGGGATGGGAATGAGCAGTTCTTC. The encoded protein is CASRPLRDGNEQFF. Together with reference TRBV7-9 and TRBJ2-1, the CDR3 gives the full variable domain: DTGVSQNPRHKITKRGQNVTFRCDPISEHNRLYWYRQTLGQGPEFLTYFQNEAQLEKSRLLSDRFSAERPKGSFSTLEIQRTEQGDSAMYLCASRPLRDGNEQFFGPGTRLTVL.

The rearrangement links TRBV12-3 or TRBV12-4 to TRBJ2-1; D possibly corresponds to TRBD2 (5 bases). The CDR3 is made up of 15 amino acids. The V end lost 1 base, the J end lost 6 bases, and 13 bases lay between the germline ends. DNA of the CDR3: TGTGCCAGCAGTTTAGGACGGGGTCGGGGCAATGAGCAGTTCTTC. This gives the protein CASSLGRGRGNEQFF.

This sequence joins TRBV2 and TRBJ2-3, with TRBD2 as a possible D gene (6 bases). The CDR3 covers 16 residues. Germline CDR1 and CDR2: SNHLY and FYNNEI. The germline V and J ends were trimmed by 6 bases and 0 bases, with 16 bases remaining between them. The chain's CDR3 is CASRTGTAGSTDTQYF. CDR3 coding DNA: TGTGCCAGCAGGACTGGGACTGCGGGAAGCACAGATACGCAGTATTTT.

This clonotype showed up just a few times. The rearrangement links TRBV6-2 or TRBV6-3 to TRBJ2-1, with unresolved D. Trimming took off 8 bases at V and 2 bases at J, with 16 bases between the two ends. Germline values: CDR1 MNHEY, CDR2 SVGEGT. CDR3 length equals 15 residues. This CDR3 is CASRAAPDPYNEQFF. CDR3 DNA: TGTGCCAGCCGGGCCGCGCCGGACCCCTACAATGAGCAGTTCTTC.

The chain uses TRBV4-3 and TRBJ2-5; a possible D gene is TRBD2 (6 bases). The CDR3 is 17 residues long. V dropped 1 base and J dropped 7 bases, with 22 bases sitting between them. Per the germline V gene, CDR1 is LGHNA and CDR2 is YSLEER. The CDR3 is CASSQGATGGGSVTQYF. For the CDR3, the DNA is TGCGCCAGCAGCCAAGGGGCCACCGGCGGAGGGTCGGTGACCCAGTACTTC.

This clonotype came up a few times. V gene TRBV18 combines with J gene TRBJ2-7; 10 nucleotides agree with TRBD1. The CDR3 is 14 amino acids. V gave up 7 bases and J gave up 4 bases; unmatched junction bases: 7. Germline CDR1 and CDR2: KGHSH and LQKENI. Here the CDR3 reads CASCPGQGIYEQYF. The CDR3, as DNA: TGTGCCAGCTGTCCGGGACAGGGGATTTACGAGCAGTACTTC.

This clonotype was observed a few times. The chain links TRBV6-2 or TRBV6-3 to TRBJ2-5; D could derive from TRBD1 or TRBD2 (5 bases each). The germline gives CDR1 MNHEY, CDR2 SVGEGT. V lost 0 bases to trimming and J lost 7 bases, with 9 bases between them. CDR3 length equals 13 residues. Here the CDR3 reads CASSYSTGGTQYF. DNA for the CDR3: TGTGCCAGCAGTTACTCGACTGGGGGGACCCAGTACTTC.

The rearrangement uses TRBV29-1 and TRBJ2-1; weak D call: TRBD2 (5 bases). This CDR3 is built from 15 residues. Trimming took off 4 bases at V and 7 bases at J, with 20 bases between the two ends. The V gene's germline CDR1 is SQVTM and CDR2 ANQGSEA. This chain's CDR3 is CSVGLGSRPGNEQFF. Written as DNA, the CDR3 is TGCAGCGTTGGCCTGGGGAGCCGGCCGGGAAATGAGCAGTTCTTC.

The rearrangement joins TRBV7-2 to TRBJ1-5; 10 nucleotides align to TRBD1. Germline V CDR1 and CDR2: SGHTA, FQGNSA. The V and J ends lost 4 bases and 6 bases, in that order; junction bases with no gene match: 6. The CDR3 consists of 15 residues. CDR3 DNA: TGTGCCAGCAGCTCCATGACAGGGGGCTCTCAGCCCCAGCATTTT. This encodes CASSSMTGGSQPQHF. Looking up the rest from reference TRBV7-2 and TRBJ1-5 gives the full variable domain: GAGVSQSPSNKVTEKGKDVELRCDPISGHTALYWYRQSLGQGLEFLIYFQGNSAPDKSGLPSDRFSAERTGGSVSTLTIQRTQQEDSAVYLCASSSMTGGSQPQHFGDGTRLSIL.

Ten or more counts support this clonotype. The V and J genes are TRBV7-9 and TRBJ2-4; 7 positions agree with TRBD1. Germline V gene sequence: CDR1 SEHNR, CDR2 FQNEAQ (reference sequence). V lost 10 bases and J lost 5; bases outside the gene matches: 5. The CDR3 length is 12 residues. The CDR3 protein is CATQGLQNIQYF. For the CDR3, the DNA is TGTGCCACACAGGGGCTCCAAAACATTCAGTACTTC. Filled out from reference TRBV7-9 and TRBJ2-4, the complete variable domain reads DTGVSQNPRHKITKRGQNVTFRCDPISEHNRLYWYRQTLGQGPEFLTYFQNEAQLEKSRLLSDRFSAERPKGSFSTLEIQRTEQGDSAMYLCATQGLQNIQYFGAGTRLSVL.

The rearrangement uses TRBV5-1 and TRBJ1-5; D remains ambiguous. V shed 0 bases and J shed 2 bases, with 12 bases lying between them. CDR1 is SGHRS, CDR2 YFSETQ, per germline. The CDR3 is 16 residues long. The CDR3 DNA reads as TGCGCCAGCAGCTTGGCGGGCCCTGGGGGCAATCAGCCCCAGCATTTT. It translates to CASSLAGPGGNQPQHF.

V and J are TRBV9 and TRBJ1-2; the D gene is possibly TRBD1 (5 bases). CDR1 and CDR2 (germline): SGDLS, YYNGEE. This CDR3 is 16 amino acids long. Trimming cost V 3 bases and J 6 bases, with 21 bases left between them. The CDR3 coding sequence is TGTGCCAGCAGCGCTCACCTCTCGGAGGGGTACAATGGCTACACCTTC. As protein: CASSAHLSEGYNGYTF.

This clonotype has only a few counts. Here the CDR3 reads CSVVVTYEQYF. The CDR3 DNA sequence: TGCAGCGTTGTAGTCACCTACGAGCAGTACTTC. The chain uses TRBV29-1 and TRBJ2-7; no reliable D call. CDR3 length: 11 residues. Trimming left V 4 bases short and J 2 bases short, with 6 bases between. The germline CDR1 and CDR2 sequences are SQVTM and ANQGSEA.

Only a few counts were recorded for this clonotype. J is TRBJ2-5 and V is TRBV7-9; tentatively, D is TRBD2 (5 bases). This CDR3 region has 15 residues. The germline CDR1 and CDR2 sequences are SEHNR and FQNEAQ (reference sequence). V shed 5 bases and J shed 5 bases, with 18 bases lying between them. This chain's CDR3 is CASSPKFRGKETQYF. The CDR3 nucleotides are TGTGCCAGCAGCCCCAAATTTAGAGGGAAGGAGACCCAGTACTTC.

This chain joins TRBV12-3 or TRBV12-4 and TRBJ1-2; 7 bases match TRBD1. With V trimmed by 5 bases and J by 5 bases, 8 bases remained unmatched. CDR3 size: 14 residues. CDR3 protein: CASSPRQGPYGYTF. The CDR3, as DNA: TGTGCCAGCAGTCCCCGACAGGGTCCTTATGGCTACACCTTC.

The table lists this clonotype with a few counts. CDR3 residues: CASSTGQSYEQYF. The CDR3 DNA follows: TGTGCCAGCTCAACGGGACAGTCCTACGAGCAGTACTTC. The chain joins TRBV18 to TRBJ2-7, with 7 positions matching TRBD1. CDR1 and CDR2 (germline): KGHSH, LQKENI. The V gene end was trimmed by 5 bases and the J gene end by 1 base; junction bases not matched to a gene: 2. The CDR3 sequence is 13 residues long.

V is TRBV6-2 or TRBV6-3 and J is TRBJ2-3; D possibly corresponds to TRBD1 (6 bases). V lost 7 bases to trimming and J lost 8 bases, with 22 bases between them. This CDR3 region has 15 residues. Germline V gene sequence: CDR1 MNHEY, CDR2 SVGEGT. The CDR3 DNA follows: TGTGCCAGCATATTCAGGGGCGGTGGACTGTTTACGCAGTATTTT. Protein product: CASIFRGGGLFTQYF.

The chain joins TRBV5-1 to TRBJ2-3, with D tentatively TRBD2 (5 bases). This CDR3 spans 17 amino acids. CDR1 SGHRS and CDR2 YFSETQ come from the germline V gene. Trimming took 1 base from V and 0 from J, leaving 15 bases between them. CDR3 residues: CASSLRSGGPSTDTQYF. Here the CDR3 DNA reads TGCGCCAGCAGCTTGCGGAGTGGCGGGCCAAGCACAGATACGCAGTATTTT. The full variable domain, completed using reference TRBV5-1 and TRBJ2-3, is KAGVTQTPRYLIKTRGQQVTLSCSPISGHRSVSWYQQTPGQGLQFLFEYFSETQRNKGNFPGRFSGRQFSNSRSEMNVSTLELGDSALYLCASSLRSGGPSTDTQYFGPGTRLTVL.

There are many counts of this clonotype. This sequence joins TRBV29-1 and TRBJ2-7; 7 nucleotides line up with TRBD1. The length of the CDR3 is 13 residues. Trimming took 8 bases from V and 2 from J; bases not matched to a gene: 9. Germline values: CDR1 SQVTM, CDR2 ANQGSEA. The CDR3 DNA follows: TGCAGCAATAATGGGGACAGCACCTACGAGCAGTACTTC. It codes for CSNNGDSTYEQYF.

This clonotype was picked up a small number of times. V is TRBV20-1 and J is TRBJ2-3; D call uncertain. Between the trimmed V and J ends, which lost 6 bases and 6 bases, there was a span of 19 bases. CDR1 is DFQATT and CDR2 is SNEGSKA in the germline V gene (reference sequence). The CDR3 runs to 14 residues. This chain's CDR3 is CSAPLDPPFDTQYF. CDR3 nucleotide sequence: TGCAGTGCACCCTTGGATCCCCCTTTTGATACGCAGTATTTT.

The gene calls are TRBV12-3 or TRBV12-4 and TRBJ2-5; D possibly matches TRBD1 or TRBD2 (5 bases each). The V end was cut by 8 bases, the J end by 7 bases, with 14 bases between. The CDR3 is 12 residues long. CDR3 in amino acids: CASVRVGGTQYF. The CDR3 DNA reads TGTGCCAGCGTCAGGGTTGGGGGGACCCAGTACTTC.

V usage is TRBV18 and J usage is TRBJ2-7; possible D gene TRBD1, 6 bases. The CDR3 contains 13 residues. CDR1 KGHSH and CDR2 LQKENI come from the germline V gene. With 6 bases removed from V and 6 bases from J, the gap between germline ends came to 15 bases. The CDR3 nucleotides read TGTGCCAGCTCTCCGCCGACCAGGGGCGAGCAGTACTTC. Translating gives CASSPPTRGEQYF.

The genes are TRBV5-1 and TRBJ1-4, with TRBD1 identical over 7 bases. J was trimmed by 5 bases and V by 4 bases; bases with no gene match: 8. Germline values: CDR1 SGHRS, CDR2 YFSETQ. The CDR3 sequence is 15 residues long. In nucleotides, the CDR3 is TGCGCCAGCAGCGGAAGGACAGGCGAGAATGAAAAACTGTTTTTT. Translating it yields CASSGRTGENEKLFF.

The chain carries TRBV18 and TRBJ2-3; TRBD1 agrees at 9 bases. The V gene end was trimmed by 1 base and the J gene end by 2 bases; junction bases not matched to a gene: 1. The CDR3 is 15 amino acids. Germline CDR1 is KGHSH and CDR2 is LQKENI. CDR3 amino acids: CASSPRDRDTDTQYF. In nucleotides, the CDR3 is TGTGCCAGCTCACCACGGGACAGGGACACAGATACGCAGTATTTT. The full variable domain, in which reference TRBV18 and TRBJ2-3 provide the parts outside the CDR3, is NAGVMQNPRHLVRRRGQEARLRCSPMKGHSHVYWYRQLPEEGLKFMVYLQKENIIDESGMPKERFSAEFPKEGPSILRIQQVVRGDSAAYFCASSPRDRDTDTQYFGPGTRLTVL.

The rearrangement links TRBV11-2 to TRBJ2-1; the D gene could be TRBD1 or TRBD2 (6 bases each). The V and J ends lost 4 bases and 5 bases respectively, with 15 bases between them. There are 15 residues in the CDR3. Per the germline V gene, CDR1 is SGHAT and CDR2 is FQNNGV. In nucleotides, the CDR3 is TGTGCCAGCAGCTCTTTACGGGGGCCCCACAATGAGCAGTTCTTC. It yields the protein CASSSLRGPHNEQFF.

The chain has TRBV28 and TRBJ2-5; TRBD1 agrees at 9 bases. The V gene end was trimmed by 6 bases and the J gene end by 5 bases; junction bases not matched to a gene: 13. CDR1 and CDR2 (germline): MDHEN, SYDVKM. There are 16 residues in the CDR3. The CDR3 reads CASSSRDRVPRETQYF. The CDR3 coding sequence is TGTGCCAGCAGCTCCAGGGACAGGGTCCCCAGGGAGACCCAGTACTTC.